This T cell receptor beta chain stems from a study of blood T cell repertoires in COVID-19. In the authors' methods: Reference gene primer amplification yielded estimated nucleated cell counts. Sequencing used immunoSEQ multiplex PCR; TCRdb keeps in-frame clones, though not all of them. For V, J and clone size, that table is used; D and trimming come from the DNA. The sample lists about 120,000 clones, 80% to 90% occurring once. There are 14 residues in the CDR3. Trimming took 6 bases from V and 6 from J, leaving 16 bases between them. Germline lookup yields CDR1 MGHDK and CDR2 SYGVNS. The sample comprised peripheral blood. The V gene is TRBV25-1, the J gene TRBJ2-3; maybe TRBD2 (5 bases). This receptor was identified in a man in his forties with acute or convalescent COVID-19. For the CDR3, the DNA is TGTGCCAGCAGCTGGCACTCGGAGGAGGATACGCAGTATTTT. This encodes CASSWHSEEDTQYF. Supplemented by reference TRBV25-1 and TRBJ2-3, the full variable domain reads EADIYQTPRYLVIGTGKKITLECSQTMGHDKMYWYQQDPGMELHLIHYSYGVNSTEKGDLSSESTVSRIRTEHFPLTLESARPSHTSQYLCASSWHSEEDTQYFGPGTRLTVL.